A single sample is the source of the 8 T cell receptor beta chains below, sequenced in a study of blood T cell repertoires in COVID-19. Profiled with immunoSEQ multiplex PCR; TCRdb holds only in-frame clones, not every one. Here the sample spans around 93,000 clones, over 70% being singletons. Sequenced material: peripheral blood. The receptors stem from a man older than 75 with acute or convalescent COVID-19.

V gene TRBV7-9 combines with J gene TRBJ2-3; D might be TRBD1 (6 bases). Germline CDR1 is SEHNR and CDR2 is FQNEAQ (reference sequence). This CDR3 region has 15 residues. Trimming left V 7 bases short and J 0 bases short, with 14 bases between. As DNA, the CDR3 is TGTGCCAGCACCCCGCCCCAGGGGAGCACAGATACGCAGTATTTT. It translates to CASTPPQGSTDTQYF. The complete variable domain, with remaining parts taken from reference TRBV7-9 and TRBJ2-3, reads DTGVSQNPRHKITKRGQNVTFRCDPISEHNRLYWYRQTLGQGPEFLTYFQNEAQLEKSRLLSDRFSAERPKGSFSTLEIQRTEQGDSAMYLCASTPPQGSTDTQYFGPGTRLTVL.

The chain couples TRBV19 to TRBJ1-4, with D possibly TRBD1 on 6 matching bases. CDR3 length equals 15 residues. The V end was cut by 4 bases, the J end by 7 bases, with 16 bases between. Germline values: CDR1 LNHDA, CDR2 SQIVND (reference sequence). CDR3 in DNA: TGTGCCAGTAGTAACGCAGGGGTCGGTGGTGAAAAACTGTTTTTT. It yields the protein CASSNAGVGGEKLFF. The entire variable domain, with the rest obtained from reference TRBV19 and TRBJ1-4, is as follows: DGGITQSPKYLFRKEGQNVTLSCEQNLNHDAMYWYRQDPGQGLRLIYYSQIVNDFQKGDIAEGYSVSREKKESFPLTVTSAQKNPTAFYLCASSNAGVGGEKLFFGSGTQLSVL.

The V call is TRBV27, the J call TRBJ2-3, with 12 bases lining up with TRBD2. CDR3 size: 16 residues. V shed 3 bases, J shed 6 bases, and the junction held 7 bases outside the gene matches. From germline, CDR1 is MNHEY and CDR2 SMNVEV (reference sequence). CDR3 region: CASSFPTSGGRDTQYF. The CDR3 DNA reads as TGTGCCAGCAGTTTCCCGACTAGCGGGGGCCGGGATACGCAGTATTTT.

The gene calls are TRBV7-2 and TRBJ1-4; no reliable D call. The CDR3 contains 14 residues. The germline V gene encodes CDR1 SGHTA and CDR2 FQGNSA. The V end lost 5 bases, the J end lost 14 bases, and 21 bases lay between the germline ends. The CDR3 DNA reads TGTGCCAGCAGCCGCGACATAATCCCCTCGGGGCTGTTTTTT. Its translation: CASSRDIIPSGLFF.

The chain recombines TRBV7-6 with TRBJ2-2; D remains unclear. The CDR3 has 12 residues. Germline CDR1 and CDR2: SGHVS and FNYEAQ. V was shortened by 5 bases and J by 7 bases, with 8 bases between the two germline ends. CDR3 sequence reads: CASSLNLGELFF. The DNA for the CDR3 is TGTGCCAGCAGCCTAAACCTCGGGGAGCTGTTTTTT.

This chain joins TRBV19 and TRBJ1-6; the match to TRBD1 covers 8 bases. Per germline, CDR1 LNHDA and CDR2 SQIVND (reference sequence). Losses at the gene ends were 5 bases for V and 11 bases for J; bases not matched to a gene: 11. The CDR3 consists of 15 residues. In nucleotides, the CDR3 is TGTGCCAGTAGTGTGGCGCTGGACAGGGCGGCACCCCTCCACTTT. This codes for CASSVALDRAAPLHF.

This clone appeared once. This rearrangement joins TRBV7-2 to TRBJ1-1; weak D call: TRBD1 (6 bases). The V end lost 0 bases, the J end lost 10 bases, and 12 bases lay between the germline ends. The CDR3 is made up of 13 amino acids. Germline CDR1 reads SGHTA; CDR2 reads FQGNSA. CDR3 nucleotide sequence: TGTGCCAGCAGCTTAGCGCTGGGGGGGGCAGCTTTCTTT. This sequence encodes CASSLALGGAAFF.

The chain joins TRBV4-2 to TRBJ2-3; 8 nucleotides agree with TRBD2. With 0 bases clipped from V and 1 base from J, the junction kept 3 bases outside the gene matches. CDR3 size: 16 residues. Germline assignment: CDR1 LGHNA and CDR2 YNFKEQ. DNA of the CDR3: TGTGCCAGCAGCCAAGATCGGGGGGGCCGCACAGATACGCAGTATTTT. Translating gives CASSQDRGGRTDTQYF.